This is a list of T cell receptor beta chains from one sample in a study of T cells after yellow fever vaccination. Using its own MiXCR run on the 5' RACE reads, TCRdb lists one record per CDR3 protein. The data show roughly 520,000 distinct CDR3 sequences, about a fifth seen once. The sample in question was PBMCs, obtained less than 25 days after the first yellow fever vaccination. The receptors come from a man between 18 and 35 years old who received the YFV17D yellow fever vaccine. Both conserved end residues are part of each CDR3. A D gene is named only where the DNA matches it firmly. Some rows mark clone size as missing; the rest say once, few, many or name a class of expanded clone.

>TRBV12-3/TRBV12-4|TRBJ2-5|few|TRBD2
CASTSGGAPTWETQYF
TGTGCCAGCACCAGCGGGGGGGCCCCGACATGGGAGACCCAGTACTTC
>TRBV6-1|TRBJ2-3|NA|NA
CASTYRWAGLGTDTQYF
TGTGCCAGCACCTACAGATGGGCGGGGCTGGGCACAGATACGCAGTATTTT
>TRBV20-1|TRBJ1-1|few|NA
CSARVLDSMNTEAFF
TGCAGTGCTAGAGTTTTGGACAGCATGAACACTGAAGCTTTCTTT
>TRBV5-1|TRBJ2-7|few|NA
CASSLVGTNYEQYF
TGCGCCAGCAGCTTGGTGGGGACCAACTACGAGCAGTACTTC
>TRBV12-3/TRBV12-4|TRBJ1-2|few|NA
CASKSFGFNYGYTF
TGTGCCAGCAAATCATTTGGGTTTAATTATGGCTACACCTTC
>TRBV2|TRBJ2-1|few|TRBD1
CASGLDRGGEQFF
TGTGCCAGCGGATTGGACAGGGGGGGTGAGCAGTTCTTC
>TRBV10-3|TRBJ2-7|few|NA
CAISEAGAAYEQYF
TGTGCCATCAGTGAGGCGGGGGCCGCCTACGAGCAGTACTTC
>TRBV2|TRBJ2-3|NA|TRBD2
CARSRLAGGGTDTQYF
TGTGCCAGGTCCCGTCTCGCGGGGGGGGGCACAGATACGCAGTATTTT
>TRBV6-2/TRBV6-3|TRBJ2-6|few|NA
CASRPGLSGANVLTF
TGTGCCAGCCGGCCGGGACTCTCTGGGGCCAACGTCCTGACTTTC
>TRBV30|TRBJ2-7|NA|NA
CAWTSSREQYF
TGTGCCTGGACTTCCTCACGGGAGCAGTACTTC
>TRBV5-1|TRBJ1-3|few|TRBD1
CASSGSGQKGNTIYF
TGCGCCAGCAGCGGTTCGGGACAGAAAGGAAACACCATATATTTT
>TRBV20-1|TRBJ2-3|NA|TRBD2
CSADLAGNTDTQYF
TGCAGTGCGGACCTAGCGGGGAACACAGATACGCAGTATTTT
>TRBV4-3|TRBJ2-2|few|NA
CASSQSAVGELFF
TGCGCCAGCAGCCAGTCAGCCGTCGGGGAGCTGTTTTTT
>TRBV5-1|TRBJ1-2|few|NA
CASSLARDEVYTF
TGCGCCAGCAGCTTGGCCAGGGATGAAGTATACACCTTC
>TRBV6-5|TRBJ1-1|NA|NA
CASSYSSQGPNSEAFF
TGTGCCAGCAGTTACTCCTCCCAGGGGCCCAATTCTGAAGCTTTCTTT
>TRBV5-8|TRBJ1-1|few|NA
CASSSWGGHSTEAFF
TGTGCCAGCAGCTCTTGGGGAGGACATTCCACTGAAGCTTTCTTT
>TRBV7-8|TRBJ1-2|few|NA
CASSLGRRNYGYTF
TGTGCCAGCAGCTTAGGTCGTAGGAACTATGGCTACACCTTC
>TRBV5-1|TRBJ2-5|NA|TRBD1
CASREVPGQGFFRPETQYF
TGCGCCAGCAGAGAAGTGCCGGGACAGGGGTTTTTTAGACCAGAGACCCAGTACTTC
>TRBV6-2/TRBV6-3|TRBJ1-5|NA|NA
CASNNWRGGIQPQHF
TGTGCCAGCAACAACTGGAGAGGGGGGATTCAGCCCCAGCATTTT
>TRBV29-1|TRBJ2-6|few|NA
CSVGGQSVSGVLTF
TGCAGCGTTGGGGGTCAGTCAGTAAGTGGCGTCCTGACTTTC
>TRBV5-1|TRBJ2-1|NA|TRBD1
CASSKPGTGDKFF
TGCGCCAGCAGCAAGCCCGGGACAGGGGACAAGTTCTTC
>TRBV6-5|TRBJ2-2|many|TRBD2
CASSYSWTSAVPGELFF
TGTGCCAGCAGTTACTCATGGACTAGCGCGGTCCCCGGGGAGCTGTTTTTT
>TRBV5-6|TRBJ1-1|few|NA
CASSHRYRNTEAFF
TGTGCCAGCAGCCATCGATACAGGAACACTGAAGCTTTCTTT
>TRBV10-3|TRBJ2-7|NA|TRBD1
CAINPGHRGYEQYF
TGTGCCATCAATCCGGGACACAGGGGCTACGAGCAGTACTTC
>TRBV7-6|TRBJ2-1|many|TRBD1
CASSLRQGAYEQFF
TGTGCCAGCAGCTTAAGACAGGGGGCCTATGAGCAGTTCTTC
>TRBV10-3|TRBJ2-7|NA|TRBD2
CAISLSGGAYEQYF
TGTGCCATCAGTCTTAGCGGGGGGGCCTACGAGCAGTACTTC
>TRBV5-4|TRBJ2-1|NA|TRBD1
CASSLKTGRSYNEQFF
TGTGCCAGCAGCCTCAAGACAGGGAGATCCTACAATGAGCAGTTCTTC
>TRBV2|TRBJ2-1|NA|TRBD2
CASSESGGGNEQFF
TGTGCCAGCAGTGAGTCGGGGGGGGGCAATGAGCAGTTCTTC
>TRBV7-2|TRBJ2-1|few|TRBD1
CASSSQGAVNEQFF
TGTGCCAGCAGCTCGCAGGGGGCTGTCAATGAGCAGTTCTTC
>TRBV7-6|TRBJ2-1|NA|NA
CASSTTQSSYNEQFF
TGTGCCAGCAGCACCACACAGAGCTCCTACAATGAGCAGTTCTTC
>TRBV12-3/TRBV12-4|TRBJ1-2|NA|NA
CASSLRVYGYTF
TGTGCCAGCAGTTTACGGGTCTATGGCTACACCTTC
>TRBV20-1|TRBJ1-6|NA|NA
CSARGDGFYNSPLHF
TGCAGTGCTAGAGGAGACGGGTTTTATAATTCACCCCTCCACTTT
>TRBV9|TRBJ2-1|NA|NA
CASSPPGLENNEQFF
TGTGCCAGCAGCCCCCCGGGACTGGAGAACAATGAGCAGTTCTTC
>TRBV7-2|TRBJ1-5|NA|NA
CASSLGGLGAGLQPQHF
TGTGCCAGCAGCTTAGGAGGTCTTGGGGCAGGGTTGCAGCCCCAGCATTTT
>TRBV7-9|TRBJ1-1|few|NA
CASSLEIGVEAFF
TGTGCCAGCAGCTTAGAGATCGGAGTTGAAGCTTTCTTT
>TRBV7-2|TRBJ2-5|NA|NA
CASSFGAGREETQYF
TGTGCCAGCAGCTTTGGGGCAGGCAGAGAAGAGACCCAGTACTTC
>TRBV20-1|TRBJ2-3|NA|NA
CSAQPAGVTDTQYF
TGCAGTGCCCAACCCGCCGGAGTCACAGATACGCAGTATTTT
>TRBV11-1|TRBJ2-3|NA|TRBD2
CASSFPSGGTDTQYF
TGTGCCAGCAGCTTCCCTAGCGGGGGGACAGATACGCAGTATTTT
>TRBV5-6|TRBJ2-3|many|NA
CASSFQGWGTDTQYF
TGTGCCAGCAGCTTTCAGGGGTGGGGCACAGATACGCAGTATTTT
>TRBV20-1|TRBJ1-5|NA|TRBD1
CSASPTGGQPQHF
TGCAGTGCTAGCCCTACAGGGGGTCAGCCCCAGCATTTT
>TRBV12-3/TRBV12-4|TRBJ2-1|few|NA
CASSRDQGREQFF
TGTGCCAGCAGTCGCGATCAGGGTCGGGAGCAGTTCTTC
>TRBV2|TRBJ2-1|NA|NA
CASSVTEAYNEQFF
TGTGCCAGCAGTGTTACGGAAGCCTACAATGAGCAGTTCTTC
>TRBV5-1|TRBJ1-1|NA|NA
CASSLAAYANTEAFF
TGCGCCAGCAGCTTGGCCGCCTATGCTAACACTGAAGCTTTCTTT
>TRBV10-3|TRBJ2-2|few|TRBD2
CAINERGGSGELFF
TGTGCCATCAACGAACGGGGGGGCAGCGGGGAGCTGTTTTTT
>TRBV5-1|TRBJ1-2|few|TRBD1
CASSTGDSANYGYTF
TGCGCCAGCAGCACCGGGGACAGCGCTAACTATGGCTACACCTTC
>TRBV7-2|TRBJ2-4|NA|NA
CASSLALPVSNIQYF
TGTGCCAGCAGCTTAGCGCTACCCGTGTCGAACATTCAGTACTTC
>TRBV15|TRBJ2-2|NA|NA
CATSRDKTDTGELFF
TGTGCCACCAGCAGAGACAAGACTGACACCGGGGAGCTGTTTTTT
>TRBV18|TRBJ1-1|NA|TRBD1
CASSPQAGGAYTEAFF
TGTGCCAGCTCACCACAGGCAGGGGGCGCGTACACTGAAGCTTTCTTT
>TRBV4-3|TRBJ2-6|NA|NA
CASSLNTGANVLTF
TGCGCCAGCAGCCTCAATACTGGGGCCAACGTCCTGACTTTC
>TRBV2|TRBJ1-2|NA|NA
CASRVATAEAYTF
TGTGCCAGCAGAGTAGCGACAGCGGAGGCGTACACCTTC
>TRBV11-2|TRBJ2-5|few|TRBD2
CASSMTGGRNSETQYF
TGTGCCAGCAGCATGACGGGGGGGCGAAATTCGGAGACCCAGTACTTC
>TRBV18|TRBJ1-6|NA|TRBD1
CASSPQGGRTSLHF
TGTGCCAGCTCGCCCCAGGGGGGACGCACTTCCCTCCACTTT
>TRBV4-1|TRBJ1-6|few|NA
CASSLLTLGNSPLHF
TGCGCCAGCAGCCTCTTGACATTGGGAAATTCACCCCTCCACTTT
>TRBV19|TRBJ2-1|NA|NA
CASSSRGTPYNEQFF
TGTGCCAGTAGCTCCCGGGGGACCCCCTACAATGAGCAGTTCTTC
>TRBV7-8|TRBJ2-3|NA|NA
CASSQTPGADTQYF
TGTGCCAGCAGCCAGACCCCGGGAGCAGATACGCAGTATTTT
>TRBV7-2|TRBJ2-7|NA|NA
CASSPYTEQYF
TGTGCCAGCAGCCCCTACACCGAGCAGTACTTC